These T cell receptor beta chains were read from a single sample in a study of T cells after posttransplantation cyclophosphamide. Sequenced by immunoSEQ multiplex PCR; TCRdb stores in-frame clones only, minus some. The table has about 20,000 clones, under 99% seen once. The specimen was naive CD4+ T cells sorted from PBMCs. These receptor sequences come from a man in his forties or fifties in good health, CMV-negative, and a related stem cell transplant donor. The CDR3 runs from the conserved cysteine through the conserved F or W. The order of the fields is CDR3 DNA, CDR3 protein, J gene, V gene, D gene, clone size. The D gene is left open where the match is weak. Not all rows give a size; the values are once, few, many and, for expanded clones, a class.

TGTGCCAGCTCCCTTCGAGGACAGGGAGGAGAAAAACTGTTTTTT | CASSLRGQGGEKLFF | TRBJ1-4 | TRBV18 | TRBD1 | few
TGTGCCAGCAGTGAAGGGGGGCAGGGCGGACAGCCCCAGCATTTT | CASSEGGQGGQPQHF | TRBJ1-5 | TRBV2 | . | .
TGTGCCATCGGGACTAGCGGGAGGGCCTACGAGCAGTACTTC | CAIGTSGRAYEQYF | TRBJ2-7 | TRBV10-3 | TRBD2 | .
TGTGCCAGTAGTAGACCACAGGAAAATGAAAAACTGTTTTTT | CASSRPQENEKLFF | TRBJ1-4 | TRBV19 | . | .
TGTGCCAGCAGCTTCTCCCCGGGGGATACGCAGTATTTT | CASSFSPGDTQYF | TRBJ2-3 | TRBV11-3 | . | .
TGTGCCAGCAGTCCTGCCTGGTACGAGCAGTACTTC | CASSPAWYEQYF | TRBJ2-7 | TRBV6-6 | . | .
TGTGCCAGCAGTGGGCGACAGGACAATGAGCAGTTCTTC | CASSGRQDNEQFF | TRBJ2-1 | TRBV6-1 | . | .
TGTGCCATCAGTGGCACGGGCGAGCAGTACTTC | CAISGTGEQYF | TRBJ2-7 | TRBV10-3 | . | .
TGTGCCAGCCGAATTCAGGGTATATCCTACGAGCAGTACTTC | CASRIQGISYEQYF | TRBJ2-7 | TRBV2 | . | .
TGTGCCAGCAGTCCCGGGACAGGGGTACGCACTGAAGCTTTCTTT | CASSPGTGVRTEAFF | TRBJ1-1 | TRBV27 | TRBD1 | .
TGTGCCAGCAGTGAGAATCAGCCCCAGCATTTT | CASSENQPQHF | TRBJ1-5 | TRBV28 | . | .
TGTGCCAGCAGTTCCGGGACTAGAGTCGTTGAGCAGTACTTC | CASSSGTRVVEQYF | TRBJ2-7 | TRBV6-5 | TRBD2 | .
TGTGCCAGCTTCCCTCAGGGGACCGGGGAGCTGTTTTTT | CASFPQGTGELFF | TRBJ2-2 | TRBV18 | . | .
TGTGCCTGGAGTGTAATATCGGGACAGGGTAATGAAAAACTGTTTTTT | CAWSVISGQGNEKLFF | TRBJ1-4 | TRBV30 | TRBD1 | .
TGTGCCAGCTCACCAGGGACAGGGTTATACGAGCAGTACTTC | CASSPGTGLYEQYF | TRBJ2-7 | TRBV18 | TRBD1 | .
TGTGCCAGCAGCCTGGGACTAGCGGGAGTCTACGAGCAGTACTTC | CASSLGLAGVYEQYF | TRBJ2-7 | TRBV11-2 | TRBD2 | .
TGTGCCAGCAGCGTGAGATGGGACAGGAACTATGGCTACACCTTC | CASSVRWDRNYGYTF | TRBJ1-2 | TRBV9 | TRBD1 | .
TGTGCCAGCAGCCCGGGGGGGGCCGTGAGCTCCTACGAGCAGTACTTC | CASSPGGAVSSYEQYF | TRBJ2-7 | TRBV6-6 | TRBD2 | .
TGCGCCAGCAGCTCAGTTGGACTTACCTCGTATGGCTACACCTTC | CASSSVGLTSYGYTF | TRBJ1-2 | TRBV5-1 | . | once
TGTGCCAGCAGCGCCGGGACCTACAATGAGCAGTTCTTC | CASSAGTYNEQFF | TRBJ2-1 | TRBV9 | . | .
TGTGCCAGCAGCGTAGGAAATAGCGGGAGCTCAGATACGCAGTATTTT | CASSVGNSGSSDTQYF | TRBJ2-3 | TRBV9 | TRBD2 | .
TGTGCCAGCAGTTTCCAGCGAGGGCCCGAGCAGTACTTC | CASSFQRGPEQYF | TRBJ2-7 | TRBV28 | . | once
TGTGCCATCAGTGACAGCGGAGAGACCCAGTACTTC | CAISDSGETQYF | TRBJ2-5 | TRBV10-3 | . | .
TGTGCCAGCTCACCCTCAGGGGGCAGCACTGAAGCTTTCTTT | CASSPSGGSTEAFF | TRBJ1-1 | TRBV18 | TRBD1 | .
TGTGCCAGCAGCCTTGGGACTAGCGGAGCCTTCACTAGAGAGCAGTACTTC | CASSLGTSGAFTREQYF | TRBJ2-7 | TRBV4-2 | TRBD2 | .
TGCGCCAGCAGCCCTAGGGCGGGTAGCTCCTACGAGCAGTACTTC | CASSPRAGSSYEQYF | TRBJ2-7 | TRBV5-1 | . | once
TGTGCCAGCAGCGTAGAGGGCAGGGGATCCTACGAGCAGTACTTC | CASSVEGRGSYEQYF | TRBJ2-7 | TRBV9 | . | .
TGCAGCGTTTATTTACCGGGACAGGGTACTTACGAGCAGTACTTC | CSVYLPGQGTYEQYF | TRBJ2-7 | TRBV29-1 | TRBD1 | once
TGTGCCAGCAGTCCAGGGGATATTGGGGAAAAACTGTTTTTT | CASSPGDIGEKLFF | TRBJ1-4 | TRBV6-5 | . | .
TGTGCCAGCAGCGTAGGCGCCAGGTATCAGCCCCAGCATTTT | CASSVGARYQPQHF | TRBJ1-5 | TRBV9 | . | .
TGTGCCAGCACCCCAGGGCTAGCGGGAGGATCTACCTCCTACAATGAGCAGTTCTTC | CASTPGLAGGSTSYNEQFF | TRBJ2-1 | TRBV28 | TRBD2 | once
TGTGCCAGCAGTTCTGGGACAGTGAGGGACTATGGCTACACCTTC | CASSSGTVRDYGYTF | TRBJ1-2 | TRBV28 | TRBD1 | .
TGTGCCAGCATCGCTCCGGGACAGGGTGAAGCCTTCTTT | CASIAPGQGEAFF | TRBJ1-1 | TRBV6-5 | TRBD1 | .
TGTGCCAGCAGCTCCGGAGGGGCTAGCACAGATACGCAGTATTTT | CASSSGGASTDTQYF | TRBJ2-3 | TRBV11-2 | . | .
TGTGCCAGCAGCGACTCTTCCATCTACAATGAGCAGTTCTTC | CASSDSSIYNEQFF | TRBJ2-1 | TRBV9 | . | .
TGTGCCAGCAGTCTTGGGACAGGGGAAGATACGCAGTATTTT | CASSLGTGEDTQYF | TRBJ2-3 | TRBV7-7 | TRBD1 | .
TGTGCCTGGAGCCGTATGGGACAGCCCTTTCCAAACATTCAGTACTTC | CAWSRMGQPFPNIQYF | TRBJ2-4 | TRBV30 | TRBD1 | .
TGTGCCAGCAGCTTAGGGGGCGGGAGTGTATCCTACGAGCAGTACTTC | CASSLGGGSVSYEQYF | TRBJ2-7 | TRBV7-2 | TRBD2 | .